This is a list of T cell receptor beta chains from one sample in a study of OX40 agonist ivuxolimab in advanced cancers. Assay: immunoSEQ multiplex PCR; the TCRdb copy retains only in-frame clones and omits some. The data contain 100,000 to 150,000 clones, about nine tenths of them singletons. The sample was CD4+ or CD8+ T cells sorted from blood, taken in a trial of the OX40 agonist ivuxolimab. These receptor sequences come from an adult with an advanced solid tumor such as melanoma, head and neck, liver or kidney cancer. CDR3s include the opening cysteine and the closing phenylalanine or tryptophan. The D gene is left open where the match is weak. Clone sizes are given selectively: once, few, many, or a class where the clone is expanded.

TRBV9	.	.	TRBJ1-4	CASSLGGVEGEKLFF	TGTGCCAGCAGCCTTGGAGGAGTAGAGGGAGAAAAACTGTTTTTT
TRBV7-9	.	.	TRBJ2-1	CASSLRGGASDEQFF	TGTGCCAGCAGCCTAAGAGGGGGAGCCTCGGATGAGCAGTTCTTC
TRBV7-3	TRBD1	.	TRBJ1-1	CASSRTGTDFEAFF	TGTGCCAGCAGCCGGACCGGGACAGACTTTGAAGCTTTCTTT
TRBV5-1	.	once	TRBJ2-7	CASSSTGGAVYEQYF	TGCGCCAGCAGCTCCACAGGGGGGGCTGTCTACGAGCAGTACTTC
TRBV14	.	.	TRBJ2-1	CASSAIGLASYNEQFF	TGTGCCAGCAGCGCCATCGGGCTAGCTAGCTACAATGAGCAGTTCTTC
TRBV27	TRBD1	.	TRBJ1-2	CASSSQGAVGYTF	TGTGCCAGCAGTTCACAGGGGGCAGTTGGCTACACCTTC
TRBV4-2	TRBD2	.	TRBJ2-1	CASSHNPPGTSVISSYNEQFF	TGTGCCAGCAGCCACAATCCACCCGGGACTAGCGTCATAAGCTCCTACAATGAGCAGTTCTTC
TRBV28	.	once	TRBJ2-5	CASSLWTARYQETQYF	TGTGCCAGCAGTCTTTGGACAGCCCGGTACCAAGAGACCCAGTACTTC
TRBV19	.	.	TRBJ2-5	CASSPIQGPGEQYF	TGTGCCAGTAGTCCCATCCAGGGACCGGGGGAGCAGTACTTC
TRBV9	.	.	TRBJ2-5	CASSVSPAVTLRETQYF	TGTGCCAGCAGCGTATCCCCGGCCGTGACCCTCCGAGAGACCCAGTACTTC
TRBV27	TRBD1	few	TRBJ2-7	CASRQDRAGEQYF	TGTGCCAGCCGACAGGACAGGGCGGGAGAGCAGTACTTC
TRBV5-6	.	.	TRBJ2-2	CASSRPGTGELFF	TGTGCCAGCAGCCGGCCAGGGACCGGGGAGCTGTTTTTT
TRBV28	TRBD1	.	TRBJ1-2	CASKTGTGGFGYGYTF	TGTGCCAGCAAGACCGGGACAGGGGGGTTTGGCTATGGCTACACCTTC
TRBV5-5	TRBD1	.	TRBJ1-1	CASSLVTTGGTEAFF	TGTGCCAGCAGCTTGGTCACGACAGGGGGTACTGAAGCTTTCTTT
TRBV18	TRBD1	.	TRBJ2-7	CATASIDRGHEQYF	TGTGCCACCGCATCGATAGACAGGGGCCACGAGCAGTACTTC
TRBV10-3	TRBD1	.	TRBJ2-7	CAISPDPGTGSYEQYF	TGTGCCATCAGTCCAGACCCCGGGACAGGGTCCTACGAGCAGTACTTC